Following are 11 T cell receptor beta chains from one sample sequenced in a study of blood T cell repertoires in COVID-19. The protocol was immunoSEQ multiplex PCR, while the TCRdb copy is restricted to in-frame clones and leaves out a portion. In the table there are 100,000 to 150,000 clones, approximately 85% of which are singletons. Specimen: peripheral blood. Receptors were obtained from a man older than 75 with active or convalescent COVID-19.

This clone was recorded at least ten times. V usage is TRBV27 and J usage is TRBJ1-1, with unresolved D. V lost 4 bases to trimming and J lost 5 bases, with 8 bases between them. The CDR3 extends over 12 amino acids. Germline CDR1 MNHEY, CDR2 SMNVEV (reference sequence). DNA for the CDR3: TGTGCCAGCAGTTCCGGAGATACTGAAGCTTTCTTT. Protein product: CASSSGDTEAFF.

This clone was detected once. The genes are TRBV4-2 and TRBJ1-4, with a tentative D call TRBD1 (5 bases). Germline loops: CDR1 LGHNA, CDR2 YNFKEQ. The CDR3 runs to 14 residues. V was clipped by 4 bases and J by 8 bases, with 14 bases between them. The CDR3 here is CASSLGDLGEKLFF. Written as DNA, the CDR3 is TGTGCCAGCAGCCTAGGGGACTTGGGCGAAAAACTGTTTTTT.

The chain recombines TRBV14 with TRBJ2-1, with D possibly matching TRBD1 (5 bases). CDR1 SGHDN and CDR2 FVKESK come from the germline V gene. V was pared by 1 base and J by 9 bases, with 16 bases between. This CDR3 region has 15 residues. The CDR3 DNA reads TGTGCCAGCAGCCAAGGTCGCACTACCCAGGGTGAGCAGTTCTTC. Amino acids: CASSQGRTTQGEQFF.

The V call is TRBV15, the J call TRBJ2-5; unclear D gene. The germline V gene encodes CDR1 LNHNV and CDR2 YYDKDF (reference sequence). The CDR3 runs 12 residues. Trimming cost V 7 bases and J 5 bases, with 11 bases left between them. The CDR3 DNA follows: TGTGCCACCAAGCTTGCGCTTGAGACCCAGTACTTC. Residues: CATKLALETQYF.

This clone turned up a few times. The chain is built from TRBV29-1 and TRBJ2-3; no firm D call. The germline gives CDR1 SQVTM, CDR2 ANQGSEA. Trimming left V 3 bases short and J 5 bases short, with 12 bases between. This CDR3 region has 13 residues. The CDR3 DNA is TGCAGCGTTGAGTCCGACTCGATAGATACGCAGTATTTT. Protein: CSVESDSIDTQYF.

The chain recombines TRBV2 with TRBJ1-5; 12 bases align to TRBD1. The V and J ends lost 6 bases and 6 bases, in that order; junction bases with no gene match: 6. Germline lookup yields CDR1 SNHLY and CDR2 FYNNEI. The CDR3 totals 15 residues. The CDR3 is CASSPGTGGGQPQHF. Here the CDR3 DNA reads TGTGCCAGCAGCCCCGGGACAGGGGGCGGTCAGCCCCAGCATTTT.

The V call is TRBV7-3, the J call TRBJ2-2, with D perhaps TRBD1 (5 bases). CDR1 is SGHTA, CDR2 FQGTGA, per germline. The V end lost 0 bases, the J end lost 8 bases, and 10 bases lay between the germline ends. This CDR3 has 14 amino acids. Here the CDR3 reads CASSLTAGSGELFF. DNA for the CDR3: TGTGCCAGCAGCTTAACGGCAGGGTCTGGGGAGCTGTTTTTT. The full variable domain, with the rest looked up from reference TRBV7-3 and TRBJ2-2, is GAGVSQTPSNKVTEKGKYVELRCDPISGHTALYWYRQSLGQGPEFLIYFQGTGAADDSGLPNDRFFAVRPEGSVSTLKIQRTERGDSAVYLCASSLTAGSGELFFGEGSRLTVL.

This chain links TRBV20-1 with TRBJ2-5; D might be TRBD2 (6 bases). Germline V gene sequence: CDR1 DFQATT, CDR2 SNEGSKA (reference sequence). The V end was cut by 3 bases, the J end by 0 bases, with 14 bases between. CDR3 length: 15 residues. In DNA form, the CDR3 reads TGCAGTGCTAGTCTCGTTGGGAGGTACCAAGAGACCCAGTACTTC. Protein sequence: CSASLVGRYQETQYF.

In DNA form, the CDR3 reads TGTGCCAGTACTCTACGCTGGGGACAGGGCGCCGGGGAGCTGTTTTTT. It encodes CASTLRWGQGAGELFF. The chain carries TRBV19 and TRBJ2-2; TRBD1 aligns across 9 bases. This CDR3 is built from 16 residues. Germline lookup yields CDR1 LNHDA and CDR2 SQIVND (reference sequence). The V gene end was trimmed by 7 bases and the J gene end by 6 bases; junction bases not matched to a gene: 12.

The gene calls are TRBV5-4 and TRBJ2-3; 13 positions match TRBD2. The CDR3 contains 16 residues. V gave up 3 bases and J gave up 5 bases; unmatched junction bases: 6. The germline gives CDR1 SGHNT, CDR2 YYREEE (reference sequence). CDR3 sequence reads: CASSSGLAGDLDTQYF. As DNA, the CDR3 is TGTGCCAGCAGCTCCGGACTAGCGGGAGATTTAGATACGCAGTATTTT.

The CDR3 sequence: CARSRRRPREQYF. CDR3 DNA sequence: TGTGCCAGAAGCAGGAGGCGGCCTAGGGAGCAGTACTTC. The chain employs TRBV5-3 and TRBJ2-7; a possible D gene is TRBD2 (5 bases). TRBV5-3 is labeled an ORF, and its function is uncertain. The germline V and J ends were trimmed by 4 bases and 7 bases, with 15 bases remaining between them. The CDR3 covers 13 residues.